This entry lists 12 T cell receptor beta chains sequenced from one sample in a study of blood T cell repertoires in COVID-19. Generated by immunoSEQ multiplex PCR, the TCRdb table keeps only in-frame clones and is missing some. The sample contains nearly 25,000 clones, roughly four fifths of which appear only once. The material sequenced was peripheral blood. These receptors were collected from a woman in her 70s with COVID-19, enrolled during active disease.

The V gene is TRBV3-1 (or the pseudogene TRBV3-2), the J gene TRBJ1-5; 9 nucleotides match TRBD1. Germline lookup yields CDR1 LGHDT and CDR2 YNNKEL (reference sequence). This CDR3 has 19 amino acids. J lost 0 bases, V lost 4 bases, and 13 bases had no gene match. The CDR3 reads CASSPWTGAPDNSNQPQHF. CDR3 bases: TGTGCCAGCAGCCCCTGGACAGGGGCCCCGGACAATAGCAATCAGCCCCAGCATTTT.

The chain uses TRBV12-3 or TRBV12-4 and TRBJ2-2, with D tentatively TRBD1 (5 bases). The CDR3 totals 13 residues. The ends were cut back, 3 bases at V and 8 bases at J, with 10 bases in the middle. The CDR3 bases are TGTGCCAGCAGTTTCGGACAATCTGGGGAGCTGTTTTTT. Its protein is CASSFGQSGELFF.

The sample holds a few counts of this clone. The chain has TRBV10-3 and TRBJ1-2; perhaps TRBD1 as D (5 bases). V lost 4 bases and J lost 8, with 11 bases in between. CDR1 is ENHRY and CDR2 is SYGVKD in the germline V gene. CDR3 length: 12 amino acids. The CDR3 nucleotides are TGTGCCATCAGTGTTCAGGGCCAGGGCTACACCTTC. Translated, it gives CAISVQGQGYTF.

This clone is a singleton in its sample. V usage is TRBV7-2 and J usage is TRBJ2-1; TRBD2 matches 8 bases. The CDR3 has 15 residues. Germline-derived CDR1 and CDR2 are SGHTA and FQGNSA. J was trimmed by 4 bases and V by 4 bases; bases with no gene match: 6. The CDR3 sequence is CASSSQAGEYNEQFF. The CDR3 bases are TGTGCCAGCAGCTCGCAAGCGGGAGAATACAATGAGCAGTTCTTC.

This clone occurred a few times. The CDR3 DNA reads as TGTGCCAGCAGCGTATACGATAGCTCCTACGAGCAGTACTTC. Translating gives CASSVYDSSYEQYF. This chain connects TRBV9 to TRBJ2-7; D gene uncertain. CDR1 is SGDLS and CDR2 is YYNGEE in the germline V gene. Trimming left V 1 base short and J 0 bases short, with 8 bases between. CDR3 size: 14 residues.

This rearrangement joins TRBV6-1 to TRBJ2-1; D possibly corresponds to TRBD1 (6 bases). The CDR3 runs 17 residues. Germline V lookup: CDR1 MNHNS, CDR2 SASEGT. Trimming took 3 bases from V and 4 from J, leaving 19 bases between them. The CDR3 DNA sequence: TGTGCCAGCAGTGATCGGAAACGGACAGATGGGTACAATGAGCAGTTCTTC. It codes for CASSDRKRTDGYNEQFF.

As DNA, the CDR3 is TGTGCCAGCAGCCCGACCGAGGCTAACTATGGCTACACCTTC. Amino acid sequence: CASSPTEANYGYTF. The V call is TRBV7-2, the J call TRBJ1-2; D gene ambiguous. The V gene lost 5 bases and the J gene lost 0 bases, with 10 bases spanning the gap. The length of the CDR3 is 14 residues. The germline V gene has CDR1 SGHTA and CDR2 FQGNSA.

There are a few counts of this clone. The rearrangement joins TRBV7-2 to TRBJ2-3; 7 nucleotides match TRBD2. The germline V gene encodes CDR1 SGHTA and CDR2 FQGNSA. V gave up 5 bases and J gave up 2 bases; unmatched junction bases: 10. The CDR3 runs 16 residues. The CDR3 loop is CASSPRASGFTDTQYF. The CDR3 nucleotides are TGTGCCAGCAGCCCGCGGGCTAGCGGTTTCACAGATACGCAGTATTTT.

The rearrangement uses TRBV11-2 and TRBJ2-3; 9 bases align to TRBD2. V lost 5 bases, J lost 6 bases, and 12 bases stayed unmatched. The germline gives CDR1 SGHAT, CDR2 FQNNGV. There are 16 residues in the CDR3. The CDR3 loop reads CASSKGLANWLDTQYF. The CDR3 DNA sequence: TGTGCCAGCAGCAAAGGACTAGCGAATTGGTTGGATACGCAGTATTTT.

The J gene is TRBJ2-7, the V gene TRBV20-1; TRBD2 aligns across 10 bases. This CDR3 has 17 amino acids. V gave up 3 bases and J gave up 2 bases; unmatched junction bases: 13. Per the germline V gene, CDR1 is DFQATT and CDR2 is SNEGSKA (reference sequence). CDR3 DNA sequence: TGCAGTGCTAGTAGGGAGCGGGGGGGCTTTCTCCCCTACGAGCAGTACTTC. Its protein product is CSASRERGGFLPYEQYF.

The rearrangement uses TRBV15 and TRBJ2-5, with 8 bases aligning to TRBD1. Germline loops: CDR1 LNHNV, CDR2 YYDKDF (reference sequence). The CDR3 covers 16 residues. The V and J ends lost 0 bases and 5 bases, in that order; junction bases with no gene match: 8. The DNA of the CDR3 is TGTGCCACCAGCAGAGATGGGGCAGGGGGCGTGGAGACCCAGTACTTC. It is translated as CATSRDGAGGVETQYF.

The genes are TRBV18 and TRBJ2-1; the D gene is possibly TRBD2 (6 bases). Germline V gene data show CDR1 as KGHSH and CDR2 as LQKENI. Trimming pared 2 bases from V and 12 bases from J, leaving 11 bases between. The CDR3 length is 12 residues. The CDR3 loop is CASSPDPAGQFF. Here the CDR3 DNA reads TGTGCCAGCTCACCAGACCCAGCGGGGCAGTTCTTC.